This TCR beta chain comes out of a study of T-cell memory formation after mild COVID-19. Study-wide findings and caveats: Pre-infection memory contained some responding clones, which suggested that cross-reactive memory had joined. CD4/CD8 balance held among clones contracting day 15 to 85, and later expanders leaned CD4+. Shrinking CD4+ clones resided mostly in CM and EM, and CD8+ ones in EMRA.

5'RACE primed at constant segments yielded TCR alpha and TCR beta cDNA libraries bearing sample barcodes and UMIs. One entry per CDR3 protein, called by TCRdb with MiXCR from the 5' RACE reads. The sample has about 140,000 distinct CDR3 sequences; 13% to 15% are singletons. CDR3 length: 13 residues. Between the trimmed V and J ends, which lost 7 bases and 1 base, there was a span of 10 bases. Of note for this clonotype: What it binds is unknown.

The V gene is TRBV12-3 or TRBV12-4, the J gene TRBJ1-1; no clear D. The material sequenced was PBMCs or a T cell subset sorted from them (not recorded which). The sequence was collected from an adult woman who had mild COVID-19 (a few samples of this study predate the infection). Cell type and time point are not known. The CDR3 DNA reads TGTGCCAGCACCCCGGGGAGGAACACTGAAGCTTTCTTT. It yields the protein CASTPGRNTEAFF.